This TCR beta chain came from a study of cytomegalovirus exposure and HLA in healthy donors. Study summary: The same platform was used for the roughly 110 validation repertoires as for the 650 to 800 first-cohort repertoires, as reported in a later analysis. Findings and limits, study-wide: A later analysis found first-cohort TCR clusters tended to co-occur in the 120 validation repertoires.

With respect to this clone: Antigen: not known.

The approximately 120-subject validation cohort, separate from the approximately 670-subject first cohort, included the donors. Germline CDR1 and CDR2: SGHRS and YFSETQ. This CDR3 spans 15 amino acids. After removal of 4 bases from V and 10 bases from J, the junction contained 9 bases not matched to a gene. Repertoires were generated with immunoSEQ multiplex PCR, while TCRdb's copy carries only in-frame clones and drops some. The table lists roughly 150,000 clones, 84% of them singletons. This TCR was sampled from a man aged 25 to 40 in good health and CMV-seropositive. Material for sequencing was PBMCs. This sequence joins TRBV5-1 and TRBJ1-6; 9 positions match TRBD1. The CDR3 coding sequence is TGCGCCAGCAGCCAGACCGACAGGGGGGAATCACCCCTCCACTTT. Encoded protein: CASSQTDRGESPLHF.